Each of the 2 T cell receptor beta chains below was sequenced from the same sample in a study of response to subunit inactivated influenza vaccine. TCRdb reanalysed the RT-PCR reads using MiXCR and keeps one entry per CDR3 protein. The data show about 540,000 distinct CDR3 sequences, less than 25% seen once. These sequences were also reported in another study, on T cells expressing NK-cell markers. As reported in that work: With UMIs, 5'RACE template switching was used to make TCR beta cDNA.

Sequenced material: CD4+ T cells sorted from PBMCs, taken roughly 12 days after vaccination. The receptors originated from a man aged 45 to 65 who received an inactivated influenza vaccine.

This clonotype was counted only a few times. This rearrangement joins TRBV30 to TRBJ1-2, with D perhaps matching TRBD1 (6 bases). Per the germline V gene, CDR1 is GTSNPN and CDR2 is SVGIG (reference sequence). This CDR3 spans 15 amino acids. Trimming pared 5 bases from V and 5 bases from J, leaving 21 bases between. CDR3 sequence: CAWGLQGQGLYGYTF. CDR3 nucleotides: TGTGCCTGGGGCCTCCAGGGACAAGGGCTTTATGGCTACACCTTC.

This clonotype was counted only a few times. The chain is built from TRBV20-1 and TRBJ1-2; 8 bases are a match to TRBD1. CDR1 is DFQATT, CDR2 SNEGSKA, per germline (reference sequence). The CDR3 length is 15 residues. After removal of 1 base from V and 6 bases from J, the junction contained 10 bases not matched to a gene. As DNA, the CDR3 is TGCAGTGCTAGAGGTTGGGGACAGGCTGCGAATGGCTACACCTTC. The encoded protein is CSARGWGQAANGYTF.